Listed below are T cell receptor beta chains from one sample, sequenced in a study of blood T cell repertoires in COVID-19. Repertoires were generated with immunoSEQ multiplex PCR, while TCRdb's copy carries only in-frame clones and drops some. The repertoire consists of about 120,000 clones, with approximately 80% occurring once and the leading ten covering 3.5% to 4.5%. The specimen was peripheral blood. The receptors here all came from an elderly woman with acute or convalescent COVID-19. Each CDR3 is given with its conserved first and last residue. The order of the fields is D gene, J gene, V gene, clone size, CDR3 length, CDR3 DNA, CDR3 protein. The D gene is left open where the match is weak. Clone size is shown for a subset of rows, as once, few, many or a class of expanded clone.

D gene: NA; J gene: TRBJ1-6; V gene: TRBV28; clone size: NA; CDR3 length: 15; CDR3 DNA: TGTGCCAGCAGTTTACTTCGGGGTGGCAATTCACCCCTCCACTTT; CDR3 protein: CASSLLRGGNSPLHF
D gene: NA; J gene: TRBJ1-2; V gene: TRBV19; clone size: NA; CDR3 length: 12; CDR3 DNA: TGTGCCAGTAGTCCCCAGGGCGGTGGCTACACCTTC; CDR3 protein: CASSPQGGGYTF
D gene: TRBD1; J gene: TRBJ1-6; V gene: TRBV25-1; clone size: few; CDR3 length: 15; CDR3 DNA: TGTGCCAGCAGTGAATCGACAGGGGATGTTTCACCCCTCCACTTT; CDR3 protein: CASSESTGDVSPLHF
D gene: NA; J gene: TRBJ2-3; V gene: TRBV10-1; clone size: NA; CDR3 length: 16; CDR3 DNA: TGCGCCAGCAGTACAAACTACGGGAGACGAACAGATACGCAGTATTTT; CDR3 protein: CASSTNYGRRTDTQYF
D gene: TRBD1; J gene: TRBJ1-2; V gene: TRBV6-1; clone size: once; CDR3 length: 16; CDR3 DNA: TGTGCCAGCAGAGAAGCGATCGGACAGGGGGGCTATGGCTACACCTTC; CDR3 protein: CASREAIGQGGYGYTF
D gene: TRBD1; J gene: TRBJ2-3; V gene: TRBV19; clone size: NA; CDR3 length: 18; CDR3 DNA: TGTGCCAGTAGTATATCAAAGGGGGGGACAGGGAGCACAGATACGCAGTATTTT; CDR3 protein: CASSISKGGTGSTDTQYF
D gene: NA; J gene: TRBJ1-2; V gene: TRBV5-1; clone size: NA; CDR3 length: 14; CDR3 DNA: TGCGCCAGCAGCTTGGGAGGAACCCTCGATGGCTACACCTTC; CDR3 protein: CASSLGGTLDGYTF
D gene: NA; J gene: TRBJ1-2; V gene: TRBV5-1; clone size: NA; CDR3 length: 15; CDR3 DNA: TGCGCCAGCAGCTTGGAGAGGTTAGTGTCCGATGGCTACACCTTC; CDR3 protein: CASSLERLVSDGYTF
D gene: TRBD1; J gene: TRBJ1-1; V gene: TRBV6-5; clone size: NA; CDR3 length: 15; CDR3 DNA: TGTGCCAGCAGCCTCCTGGACAGGGGGCATACTGAAGCTTTCTTT; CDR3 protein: CASSLLDRGHTEAFF
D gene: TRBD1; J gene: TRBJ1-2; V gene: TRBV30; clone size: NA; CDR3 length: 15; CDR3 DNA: TGTGCCTGGAGCGATATGGGACAGCCAACGGGGGGCTACACCTTC; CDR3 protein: CAWSDMGQPTGGYTF
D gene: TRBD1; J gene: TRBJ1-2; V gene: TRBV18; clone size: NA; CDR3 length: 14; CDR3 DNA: TGTGCCAGCTCACCACCGGGACAGGGGGTAGGCTACACCTTC; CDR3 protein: CASSPPGQGVGYTF
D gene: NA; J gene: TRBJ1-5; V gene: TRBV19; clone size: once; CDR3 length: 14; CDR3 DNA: TGTGCCAGTAGTATTGTAAGGGACTCCCAGCCCCAGCATTTT; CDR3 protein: CASSIVRDSQPQHF
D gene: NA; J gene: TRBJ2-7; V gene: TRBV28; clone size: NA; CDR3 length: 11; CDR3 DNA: TGTGCCAGCAGTTTAAGCAGGGAGCAGTACTTC; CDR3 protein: CASSLSREQYF
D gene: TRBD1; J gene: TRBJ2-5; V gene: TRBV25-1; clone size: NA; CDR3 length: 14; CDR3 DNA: TGTGCCAGCAGTGACAGGGACAGGGGAGAGACCCAGTACTTC; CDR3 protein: CASSDRDRGETQYF
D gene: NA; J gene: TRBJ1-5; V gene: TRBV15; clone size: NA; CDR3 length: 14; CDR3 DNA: TGTGCCACCAGTTTCGGCGCGGGTGGACAGCCCCAGCATTTT; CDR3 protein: CATSFGAGGQPQHF
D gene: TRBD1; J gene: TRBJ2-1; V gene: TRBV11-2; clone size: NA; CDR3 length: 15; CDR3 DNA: TGTGCCAGCAGCACTCGGACAGGGGGAAACAATGAGCAGTTCTTC; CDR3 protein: CASSTRTGGNNEQFF
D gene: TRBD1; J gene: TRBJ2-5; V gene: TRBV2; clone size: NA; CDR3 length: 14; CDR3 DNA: TGTGCCAGCAGCGTCGACAGGGGGCAAGAGACCCAGTACTTC; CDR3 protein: CASSVDRGQETQYF
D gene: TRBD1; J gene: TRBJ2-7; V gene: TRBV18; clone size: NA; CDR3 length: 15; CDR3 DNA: TGTGCCAGCTCACCAGGGACAGTTAGCTCCTACGAGCAGTACTTC; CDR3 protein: CASSPGTVSSYEQYF
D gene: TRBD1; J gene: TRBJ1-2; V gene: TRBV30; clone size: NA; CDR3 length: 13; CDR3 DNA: TGTGCCTGGACGCGACAGGGGAGCTATGGCTACACCTTC; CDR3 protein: CAWTRQGSYGYTF
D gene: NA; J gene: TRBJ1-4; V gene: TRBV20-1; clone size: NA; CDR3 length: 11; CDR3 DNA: TGCAGTGCTAGCCGGAGTGAAAAACTGTTTTTT; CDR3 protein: CSASRSEKLFF
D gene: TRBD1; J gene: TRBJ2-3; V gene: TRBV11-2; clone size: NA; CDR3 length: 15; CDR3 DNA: TGTGCCAGCAGCTGGGGGACAGGGATTCGAGATACGCAGTATTTT; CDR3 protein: CASSWGTGIRDTQYF
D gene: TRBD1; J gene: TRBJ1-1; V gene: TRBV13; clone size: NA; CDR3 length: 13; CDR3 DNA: TGTGCCAGCAGCTTCGACAGGGGGCTTGAAGCTTTCTTT; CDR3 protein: CASSFDRGLEAFF
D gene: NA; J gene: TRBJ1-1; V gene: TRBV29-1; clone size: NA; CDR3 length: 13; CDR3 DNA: TGCAGCGTTAAAACTCAGGGGAACACTGAAGCTTTCTTT; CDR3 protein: CSVKTQGNTEAFF
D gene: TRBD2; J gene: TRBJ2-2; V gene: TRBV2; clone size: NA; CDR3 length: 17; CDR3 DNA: TGTGCCAGCAGTGGGGGTAGCGGGATAGGCGACACCGGGGAGCTGTTTTTT; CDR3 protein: CASSGGSGIGDTGELFF
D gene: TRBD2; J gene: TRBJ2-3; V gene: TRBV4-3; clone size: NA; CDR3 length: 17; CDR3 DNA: TGCGCCAGCAGCCAAGAGTTTAGCGGGAGCGGCTCAGATACGCAGTATTTT; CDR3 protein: CASSQEFSGSGSDTQYF
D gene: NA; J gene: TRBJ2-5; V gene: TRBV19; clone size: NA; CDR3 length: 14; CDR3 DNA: TGTGCCAGTAGGGGCTCAGGGGGGCTAGAGACCCAGTACTTC; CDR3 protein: CASRGSGGLETQYF
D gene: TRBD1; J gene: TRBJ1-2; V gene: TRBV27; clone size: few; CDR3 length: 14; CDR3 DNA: TGTGCCAGCAGCACGGACAGGGGGTTATATGGCTACACCTTC; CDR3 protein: CASSTDRGLYGYTF
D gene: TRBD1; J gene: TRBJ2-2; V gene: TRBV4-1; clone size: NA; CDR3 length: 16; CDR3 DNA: TGCGCCAGCAGCCAAGGGACAGGGGCGTACACCGGGGAGCTGTTTTTT; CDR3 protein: CASSQGTGAYTGELFF
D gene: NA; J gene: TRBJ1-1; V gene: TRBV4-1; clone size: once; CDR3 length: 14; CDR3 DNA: TGCGCCAGCAGCCAAGAAACTGTAGTCATTGAAGCTTTCTTT; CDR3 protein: CASSQETVVIEAFF
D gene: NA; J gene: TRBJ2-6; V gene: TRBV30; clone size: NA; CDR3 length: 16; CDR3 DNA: TGTGCCTGGAGTACTGACACAGACTCTGGGGCCAACGTCCTGACTTTC; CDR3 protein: CAWSTDTDSGANVLTF
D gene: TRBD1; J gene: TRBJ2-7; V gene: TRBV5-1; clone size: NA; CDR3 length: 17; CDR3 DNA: TGCGCCAGCAGCTTGGACGGCTGGGGGACAGGAGCCTCGAAGCAGTACTTC; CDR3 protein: CASSLDGWGTGASKQYF
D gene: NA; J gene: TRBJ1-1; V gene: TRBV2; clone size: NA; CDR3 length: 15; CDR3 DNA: TGTGCCAGCAGTCCAAGACAGATTATGAACACTGAAGCTTTCTTT; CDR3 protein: CASSPRQIMNTEAFF
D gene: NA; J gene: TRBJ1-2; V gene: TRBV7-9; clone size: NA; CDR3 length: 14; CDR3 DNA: TGTGCCAGCAGCTTCCTCGGGGGAGGGGATGGCTACACCTTC; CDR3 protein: CASSFLGGGDGYTF
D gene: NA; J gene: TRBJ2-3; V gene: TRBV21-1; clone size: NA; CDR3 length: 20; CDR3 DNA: TGTGCCAGCAGCTATAAAGGGCCTAGCGGGAGCGCGGGTGGCACAGATACGCAGTATTTT; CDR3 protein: CASSYKGPSGSAGGTDTQYF
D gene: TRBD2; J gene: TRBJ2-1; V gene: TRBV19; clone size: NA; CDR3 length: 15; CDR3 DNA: TGTGCCAGTACAGTATATCTAGCGGGGGTCAATGAGCAGTTCTTC; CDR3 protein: CASTVYLAGVNEQFF
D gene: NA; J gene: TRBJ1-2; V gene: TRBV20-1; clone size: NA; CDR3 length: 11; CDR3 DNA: TGCAGTGCTAGGGTGGCCTATGGCTACACCTTC; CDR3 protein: CSARVAYGYTF
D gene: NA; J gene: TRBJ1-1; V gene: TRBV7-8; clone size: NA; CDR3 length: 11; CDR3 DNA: TGTGCCAGCAGCCCCTACACTGAAGCTTTCTTT; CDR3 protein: CASSPYTEAFF
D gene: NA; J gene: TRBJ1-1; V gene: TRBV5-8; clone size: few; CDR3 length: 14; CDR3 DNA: TGTGCCAGCAGCTCGACGGGATCGGGCACTGAAGCTTTCTTT; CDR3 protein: CASSSTGSGTEAFF
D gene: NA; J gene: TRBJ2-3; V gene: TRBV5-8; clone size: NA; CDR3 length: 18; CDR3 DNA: TGTGCCAGCAGCTTGATTTTGGACAGTGGGTCGAATTTTGATACGCAGTATTTT; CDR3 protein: CASSLILDSGSNFDTQYF
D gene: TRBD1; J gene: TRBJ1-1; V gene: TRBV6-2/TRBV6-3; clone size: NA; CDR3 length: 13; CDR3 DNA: TGTGCCAGCAGCAGGGGGCGAAACACTGAAGCTTTCTTT; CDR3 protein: CASSRGRNTEAFF
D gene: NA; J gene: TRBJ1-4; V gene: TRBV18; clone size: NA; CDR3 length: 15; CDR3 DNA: TGTGCCAGCTCGTTGGCGGGGGCAACTAATGAAAAACTGTTTTTT; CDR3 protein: CASSLAGATNEKLFF
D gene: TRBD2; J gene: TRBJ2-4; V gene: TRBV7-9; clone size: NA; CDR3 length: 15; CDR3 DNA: TGTGCCAGCAGGGGGACTAGCGGAGGCTCAAGCATTCAGTACTTC; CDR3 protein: CASRGTSGGSSIQYF